The source of this T cell receptor beta chain is a study of Graves' ophthalmopathy and Graves' hyperthyroidism. Study observations and caveats: Ophthalmopathy versus stable hyperthyroidism: 13-signature model gave around 86% sensitivity, 75% to 82% specificity. In blood appeared most of the expanded thyroid clonotypes whose frequency exceeded 0.001.

This clonotype appeared once. Its antigen is as yet unknown. Trimming cost V 4 bases and J 4 bases; bases outside gene matches: 7. CDR1 and CDR2 (germline): MNHEY, SVGAGI. There are 14 residues in the CDR3. Transcripts of RNA were the source for amplifying TCR beta CDR3 regions. HTBI-primed first-round RT-PCR preceded second-round multiplex PCR. From the multiplex PCR reads, TCRdb called clonotypes with MiXCR, one entry per CDR3 protein. The profile shows 150,000 to 200,000 distinct CDR3 sequences, roughly 36% of them singletons. Having ophthalmopathy, the donors showed moderate-to-severe activity, CAS ≥3 and NOSPECS ≥4, with disease lasting under 3 months. From fresh peripheral blood, roughly 10 ml in volume, the PBMCs were obtained.

The sequence was collected from a man aged 25-45 years with Graves' ophthalmopathy. The material sequenced was peripheral blood. The genes are TRBV6-5 and TRBJ2-7; TRBD2 matches at 7 bases. The CDR3 nucleotides read TGTGCCAGCAGTTCCCGGACTAGAGGGTACGAGCAGTACTTC. This codes for CASSSRTRGYEQYF.